A single sample is the source of the 12 T cell receptor beta chains below, sequenced in a study of tumor and adjacent non-tumor tissue in lung cancer. This sample's RNA came from whole unsorted tissue. Three rounds of nested PCR, following a modified ARM-PCR protocol, produced the TCRbeta library. Via MiXCR, TCRdb re-called the multiplex PCR reads, giving one row per CDR3 protein. Here the sample spans around 210,000 distinct CDR3 sequences, about 71% being singletons. Sequenced input: lung tumor tissue. The receptors stem from a man between 60 and 75 years old with non-small cell lung cancer.

As concerns this clonotype: One end of the junction is discordant with germline, which a read error may explain. The rearrangement uses TRBV20-1 and TRBJ2-1, with TRBD1 identical over 7 bases. The germline CDR1 and CDR2 sequences are DFQATT and SNEGSKA (reference sequence). The CDR3 covers 20 residues. The CDR3, as DNA: TGCAGTGCTAGAGGGTCGCGACAGGGTACTACCAAAAGCTCCTACAATGAGCAGTTATTC. Its translation: CSARGSRQGTTKSSYNEQLF.

This clonotype was counted only a few times. This may come from a read error, since a much larger clone is one base off. The V and J genes are TRBV20-1 and TRBJ2-3; D is unclear. Germline CDR1 is DFQATT and CDR2 is SNEGSKA (reference sequence). The length of the CDR3 is 12 residues. The V end lost 7 bases, the J end lost 1 base, and 9 bases lay between the germline ends. In DNA, the CDR3 is TGCAGTGTTCTAACAGGCACAGATACGCAGTATTTT. Translating gives CSVLTGTDTQYF.

Points on this clonotype: A much more abundant neighbour one base away suggests this may be a read error. This chain joins TRBV29-1 and TRBJ2-1, with a weak D call TRBD1 (5 bases). The CDR3 consists of 13 residues. Trimming cost V 4 bases and J 7 bases, with 14 bases left between them. Per the germline V gene, CDR1 is SQVTM and CDR2 is ANQGSEA. The CDR3, as DNA: TGCAGCGTTGGACAGAGTGGCCCTAATGAGCAGTTCTTC. Protein product: CSVGQSGPNEQFF.

In DNA, the CDR3 is TGCGCCAGCAGCCAAGACCCTCCCTGGACTAGCGGGGGACTCTACGAGCAGTACTTC. It specifies CASSQDPPWTSGGLYEQYF. The chain uses TRBV4-3 and TRBJ2-7, with 13 bases identical to TRBD2. CDR1 is LGHNA, CDR2 YSLEER, per germline. V shed 0 bases and J 3 bases; nucleotides not matched to a gene: 11. This CDR3 region has 19 residues.

V is TRBV12-3 or TRBV12-4 and J is TRBJ1-4, with D hard to call. CDR3 length equals 15 residues. The germline V and J ends were trimmed by 9 bases and 16 bases, with 30 bases remaining between them. Here the CDR3 reads CASSIPMWVHEKSFF. DNA for the CDR3: TGTGCCAGTAGTATCCCTATGTGGGTTCATGAAAAATCGTTTTTT.

This clonotype was detected only once. The junction differs from germline at one of its ends, possibly a read error. V usage is TRBV6-1 and J usage is TRBJ1-1; 8 bases line up with TRBD1. Germline CDR1 is MNHNS and CDR2 is SASEGT. The CDR3 is 16 amino acids. The CDR3 loop reads CTSILARTGKVTEAFF. As DNA, the CDR3 is TGTACCAGCATCCTAGCTAGGACAGGGAAAGTCACTGAAGCTTTCTTT.

Notes on this clonotype: The CDR3 carries no conserved terminal phenylalanine or tryptophan, so it likely arises from a read error. The chain is built from TRBV6-6 and TRBJ2-7; 9 nucleotides match TRBD1. The germline V gene encodes CDR1 MNHNY and CDR2 SVGAGI (reference sequence). This CDR3 has 13 residues. Trimming cost V 2 bases and J 8 bases; bases outside gene matches: 4. CDR3 region: CASSYGQGYKQYL. CDR3 coding DNA: TGTGCCAGCAGTTACGGACAGGGGTACAAGCAGTACTTA.

Worth noting for this clonotype: One junction end does not reproduce the germline sequence, and a read error may be involved. This rearrangement joins TRBV6-2 or TRBV6-3 to TRBJ1-5; D is unresolved. The CDR3 length is 14 residues. Germline assignment: CDR1 MNHEY and CDR2 SVGEGT. CDR3 region: CASSSPNSSQPQHF. The CDR3, as DNA: TGTGCCAGCAGTTCCCCAAATAGCAGTCAGCCCCAGCATTTT.

As concerns this clonotype: Given the absence of the conserved phenylalanine or tryptophan at the CDR3 end, a read error is likely. The V call is TRBV11-1, the J call TRBJ2-5; D is unresolved. This CDR3 is 14 amino acids long. Germline-derived CDR1 and CDR2 are SGHAT and FQDESV (reference sequence). The CDR3 DNA reads TGTGTCAGCAGCCTAGGTTGCAGTCAAGAGACCCAGTACTTA. Translated: CVSSLGCSQETQYL.

As to this clonotype: This may be a read error, as it is one base from a much larger clone. V and J are TRBV11-2 and TRBJ2-7; D may correspond to TRBD1 or TRBD2 (5 bases each). Germline assignment: CDR1 SGHAT and CDR2 FQNNGV. The CDR3 has 17 residues. The CDR3 sequence: CTSSRVGRAFESYEQYF. The CDR3 region has the DNA TGTACCAGCAGCCGGGTGGGACGGGCCTTCGAATCCTACGAGCAGTACTTC.

For this clonotype: The junction shows a germline mismatch at one end, possibly a read error. V and J are TRBV12-3 or TRBV12-4 and TRBJ1-4; 8 bases map to TRBD1. The CDR3 covers 14 residues. CDR3 residues: CTSDKDRGNEKLFF. The CDR3 DNA is TGTACCAGCGATAAAGACAGGGGTAATGAAAAACTGTTTTTT.

A word on this clonotype: Germline and junction disagree at one end, which may indicate a read error. This chain links TRBV20-1 with TRBJ2-6; D is possibly TRBD1 or TRBD2 (5 bases each). CDR3 length equals 19 residues. Germline V gives CDR1 DFQATT, CDR2 SNEGSKA (reference sequence). The CDR3 reads CSARGDPGYASSGTNVLTF. The CDR3 DNA is TGCAGTGCTAGAGGGGACCCAGGTTACGCGAGCTCTGGGACCAACGTCCTGACTTTC.